These 3 T cell receptor beta chains originate from one sample sequenced in a study of T cell clones after liver transplantation. The repertoire was sequenced with immunoSEQ multiplex PCR; TCRdb's copy has only in-frame clones and lacks some. The sample yields nearly 11,000 clones, 60% to 75% seen once. The source material was CD4+ T cells from blood, sampled around 2.5 years after liver transplant. The receptors shown here come from a human patient who received a liver transplant. The T cells may come from the graft donor.

The chain recombines TRBV29-1 with TRBJ1-4, with TRBD1 matching over 9 bases. The germline V gene has CDR1 SQVTM and CDR2 ANQGSEA. The length of the CDR3 is 13 residues. V was clipped by 6 bases and J by 7 bases; unmatched bases: 6. The CDR3 region is CSVTGGAGEKLFF. In DNA form, the CDR3 reads TGCAGCGTCACAGGGGGCGCGGGTGAAAAACTGTTTTTT.

The table lists this clone with a few counts. The V call is TRBV9, the J call TRBJ1-4; D is ambiguous. The CDR3 is made up of 17 amino acids. CDR1 SGDLS and CDR2 YYNGEE come from the germline V gene. The V end was cut by 0 bases, the J end by 0 bases, with 12 bases between. The CDR3 nucleotides are TGTGCCAGCAGCGTAGCGGTGGACGTTGCAACTAATGAAAAACTGTTTTTT. It encodes CASSVAVDVATNEKLFF.

This chain links TRBV29-1 with TRBJ2-2, with a tentative D call TRBD1 (5 bases). The germline CDR1 and CDR2 sequences are SQVTM and ANQGSEA. The V end lost 3 bases, the J end lost 5 bases, and 7 bases lay between the germline ends. The CDR3 totals 12 residues. The CDR3 sequence: CSVEGLTGELFF. Written as DNA, the CDR3 is TGCAGCGTTGAGGGGCTTACCGGGGAGCTGTTTTTT.